This entry lists 18 T cell receptor beta chains sequenced from one sample in a study of breast tumors, draining lymph nodes, adjacent tissues. Via MiXCR, TCRdb re-called the multiplex PCR reads, giving one row per CDR3 protein. This table holds around 230,000 distinct CDR3 sequences, approximately 31% found once. Axillary draining lymph nodes of breast cancer patients supplied the node samples. The sequenced sample was axillary lymph node tissue. The receptors come from a female donor with breast cancer. Some clones in this sample may be carry-over from other donors' samples.

There are many counts of this clonotype. The CDR3: CASLAGEFGEQFF. In nucleotides, the CDR3 is TGTGCCAGCCTAGCGGGAGAATTCGGGGAGCAGTTCTTC. The chain carries TRBV28 and TRBJ2-1; 10 positions agree with TRBD2. Germline V gene data show CDR1 as MDHEN and CDR2 as SYDVKM. The junction had 8 bases not matched to a gene; V was cut back by 8 bases and J by 10 bases. The CDR3 length is 13 residues. Complete variable domain (other parts from reference TRBV28 and TRBJ2-1): DVKVTQSSRYLVKRTGEKVFLECVQDMDHENMFWYRQDPGLGLRLIYFSYDVKMKEKGDIPEGYSVSREKKERFSLILESASTNQTSMYLCASLAGEFGEQFFGPGTRLTVL.

This clonotype occurred many times. CDR3 DNA: TGCAGTGCCCTTAGCGGGAGTGTTACCTACGAGCAGTACTTC. Amino acid sequence: CSALSGSVTYEQYF. This sequence joins TRBV20-1 and TRBJ2-7, with TRBD2 matching 9 bases. The ends lost 6 bases at V and 2 bases at J; junction bases unmatched: 8. This CDR3 comprises 14 residues. Germline CDR1 is DFQATT and CDR2 is SNEGSKA (reference sequence).

This clonotype appeared a few times. This chain links TRBV12-3 or TRBV12-4 with TRBJ1-6, with D unresolved. This CDR3 is built from 13 residues. With 6 bases removed from V and 6 bases from J, the gap between germline ends came to 9 bases. The chain's CDR3 is CASSRISNSPLHF. The CDR3 bases are TGTGCCAGCAGCCGCATTTCTAATTCACCCCTCCACTTT.

For this clonotype: This may be a read error: a much more frequent sequence differs by one nucleotide. The V call is TRBV16, the J call TRBJ1-2; D is unclear. CDR1 and CDR2 (germline): KGHSY, FQNENV. V was pared by 0 bases and J by 4 bases, with 9 bases between. The CDR3 covers 14 residues. CDR3 loop: CASSQSGSSYGYTF. The CDR3 DNA reads as TGTGCCAGCAGCCAATCGGGTTCTAGCTATGGCTACACCTTC.

This clonotype was seen repeatedly, ten times or more. The chain joins TRBV20-1 to TRBJ2-5, with D perhaps matching TRBD2 (5 bases). Germline loops: CDR1 DFQATT, CDR2 SNEGSKA (reference sequence). V lost 6 bases and J 1 base, leaving 21 bases between the germline ends. CDR3 length: 16 amino acids. CDR3 amino acids: CSALLLRESSQETQYF. As DNA, the CDR3 is TGCAGTGCCCTGTTACTCCGGGAATCGTCCCAAGAGACCCAGTACTTC.

This clonotype was detected only a few times. The chain joins TRBV12-3 or TRBV12-4 to TRBJ1-1; 8 bases are a match to TRBD1. The CDR3 spans 14 residues. Germline trimming cut 4 bases from V and 5 bases from J; bases unmatched to any gene: 6. CDR3 loop: CASSSGTGWTEAFF. Written as DNA, the CDR3 is TGTGCCAGCAGTTCGGGGACAGGTTGGACTGAAGCTTTCTTT.

In its sample, this clonotype was seen a few times. The V and J genes are TRBV6-1 and TRBJ2-7; a possible D gene is TRBD2 (5 bases). The V and J ends lost 8 bases and 4 bases respectively, with 21 bases between them. CDR3 size: 15 residues. From germline, CDR1 is MNHNS and CDR2 SASEGT. CDR3 sequence (DNA): TGTGCCAGCCGACGCCAGGACTTCCCCCTATACGAGCAGTACTTC. Protein: CASRRQDFPLYEQYF.

Many counts were recorded for this clonotype. The chain recombines TRBV19 with TRBJ2-7; D is undetermined. V was clipped by 0 bases and J by 4 bases, with 7 bases between them. The germline V gene encodes CDR1 LNHDA and CDR2 SQIVND (reference sequence). This CDR3 has 13 residues. The CDR3 DNA reads TGTGCCAGTAGTATAGAAGACTCGTACGAGCAGTACTTC. Translation: CASSIEDSYEQYF.

V is TRBV18 and J is TRBJ2-3; D not resolved. Per germline, CDR1 KGHSH and CDR2 LQKENI. The CDR3 spans 21 residues. V lost 6 bases, J lost 2 bases, and 33 bases lay in between. The CDR3 loop reads CASSSRTRRSPSDTYTDTQYF. The CDR3 DNA reads as TGTGCCAGCTCTTCAAGGACCAGACGAAGTCCTTCTGACACTTACACAGATACGCAGTATTTT.

With regard to this clonotype: This may be a read error, as it is one base from a much larger clone. The conserved final phenylalanine or tryptophan is absent from the CDR3, which likely points to a read error. This chain connects TRBV18 to TRBJ2-5, with D tentatively TRBD2 (6 bases). V lost 3 bases to trimming and J lost 4 bases, with 12 bases between them. The CDR3 length is 14 residues. The V gene's germline CDR1 is KGHSH and CDR2 LQKENI. Written as DNA, the CDR3 is TGTGCCAGCTCACCTCAGGGACTTTCAGAGACCCAGTACCTC. This translates into CASSPQGLSETQYL.

In its sample, this clonotype was seen many times. The chain links TRBV9 to TRBJ2-3; 9 bases agree with TRBD1. The CDR3 runs 15 residues. CDR1 and CDR2 (germline): SGDLS, YYNGEE. The ends lost 6 bases at V and 3 bases at J; junction bases unmatched: 8. DNA of the CDR3: TGTGCCAGCACTCACCGGGACAGGGCAACAGATACGCAGTATTTT. Translating it yields CASTHRDRATDTQYF.

J is TRBJ1-2 and V is TRBV28, with D possibly TRBD1 on 5 matching bases. CDR1 MDHEN and CDR2 SYDVKM come from the germline V gene. The CDR3 loop spans 13 amino acids. V dropped 3 bases and J dropped 4 bases, with 9 bases sitting between them. In DNA, the CDR3 is TGTGCCAGCAGTTTGGGGACCTCCTATGGCTACACCTTC. It encodes CASSLGTSYGYTF.

With regard to this clonotype: The junction shows a germline mismatch at one end, possibly a read error. The V gene is TRBV4-2, the J gene TRBJ1-6; unclear D gene. This CDR3 has 15 amino acids. The germline V gene has CDR1 LGHNA and CDR2 YNFKEQ. The CDR3 coding sequence is TGTGCCAGCAGCCAAGAACACGTATATAATCCACCCCTCCACTTT. This codes for CASSQEHVYNPPLHF.

This clonotype was seen repeatedly, ten times or more. The chain couples TRBV20-1 to TRBJ2-5; TRBD2 aligns across 15 bases. J lost 5 bases, V lost 1 base, and 23 bases had no gene match. CDR1 is DFQATT, CDR2 SNEGSKA, per germline (reference sequence). The CDR3 length is 22 residues. DNA for the CDR3: TGCAGTGCTAGAGGACTTGTAGGGACTAGCGGGAGGAACCAAATCCTGGGGGAGACCCAGTACTTC. It translates to CSARGLVGTSGRNQILGETQYF.

This clonotype was seen repeatedly, ten times or more. V is TRBV6-1 and J is TRBJ1-4; D possibly corresponds to TRBD1 (6 bases). Trimming removed 8 bases from V and 2 bases from J, with 21 bases in between. The germline CDR1 and CDR2 sequences are MNHNS and SASEGT. The CDR3 length is 17 residues. CDR3 sequence (DNA): TGTGCCAGCCGGGGGGCACGCGTGAGGCGGACTAATGAAAAACTGTTTTTT. Its protein product is CASRGARVRRTNEKLFF.

About this clonotype: One junction end does not reproduce the germline sequence, and a read error may be involved. The rearrangement joins TRBV7-2 to TRBJ1-3; no clear D. CDR3 length: 17 amino acids. Germline values: CDR1 SGHTA, CDR2 FQGNSA. The CDR3 region is CASSFLDRASSGNPIYF. CDR3 DNA sequence: TGTGCCAGCAGCTTTCTCGACCGCGCGAGCTCTGGAAACCCCATATATTTT. Supplemented by reference TRBV7-2 and TRBJ1-3, the full variable domain reads GAGVSQSPSNKVTEKGKDVELRCDPISGHTALYWYRQSLGQGLEFLIYFQGNSAPDKSGLPSDRFSAERTGGSVSTLTIQRTQQEDSAVYLCASSFLDRASSGNPIYFGEGSWLTVV.

The table lists this clonotype with many counts. The chain employs TRBV7-3 and TRBJ2-1; 8 bases fit TRBD2. The CDR3 loop spans 17 amino acids. CDR1 and CDR2 from the germline V gene are SGHTA and FQGTGA. The J segment lost 4 bases and the V segment lost 5 bases, leaving 13 bases of the junction unmatched. DNA of the CDR3: TGTGCCAGCAGCCTACACAAACGACTAGCGAGTTACAATGAGCAGTTCTTC. Translating gives CASSLHKRLASYNEQFF.

This clonotype came up many times. V is TRBV12-3 or TRBV12-4 and J is TRBJ2-1; 11 positions match TRBD2. CDR3 length equals 17 residues. V lost 4 bases to trimming and J lost 6 bases; unmatched junction nucleotides: 11. CDR3 in amino acids: CASSSTLAGTSGNEQFF. In DNA form, the CDR3 reads TGTGCCAGCAGTTCCACTCTCGCGGGGACTAGCGGCAATGAGCAGTTCTTC.